These 3 T cell receptor beta chains came from one sample sequenced in a study of fetal regulatory T cell absence and autoimmunity. The protocol was immunoSEQ multiplex PCR, while the TCRdb copy is restricted to in-frame clones and leaves out a portion. The data hold 95,000 or so clones, with 72% observed a single time. The sequenced sample consisted of pancreas tissue. These receptors all stem from a male donor with IPEX syndrome.

This clone was observed once. The genes are TRBV27 and TRBJ1-5, with D possibly being TRBD1 (5 bases). The CDR3 has 15 amino acids. V was pared by 4 bases and J by 1 base, with 11 bases between. The germline CDR1 and CDR2 sequences are MNHEY and SMNVEV (reference sequence). CDR3 sequence (DNA): TGTGCCAGCAGTTCCCAGGGAGGGAGCAATCAGCCCCAGCATTTT. It codes for CASSSQGGSNQPQHF.

The chain is built from TRBV29-1 and TRBJ1-6, with D perhaps matching TRBD1 (6 bases). Germline V lookup: CDR1 SQVTM, CDR2 ANQGSEA. Trimming stripped 8 bases from V and 3 bases from J, with 11 bases between. The CDR3 runs to 13 residues. The CDR3 DNA follows: TGCAGCCTTGGGGGGCTCTATAATTCACCCCTCCACTTT. It encodes CSLGGLYNSPLHF.

The V gene is TRBV4-2, the J gene TRBJ2-7; D perhaps matches TRBD2 (5 bases). CDR3 length equals 16 residues. Germline assignment: CDR1 LGHNA and CDR2 YNFKEQ. Between the trimmed V and J ends, which lost 0 bases and 0 bases, there was a span of 12 bases. This CDR3 reads CASSQEGSASSYEQYF. DNA for the CDR3: TGTGCCAGCAGCCAAGAGGGTAGCGCCAGCTCCTACGAGCAGTACTTC.